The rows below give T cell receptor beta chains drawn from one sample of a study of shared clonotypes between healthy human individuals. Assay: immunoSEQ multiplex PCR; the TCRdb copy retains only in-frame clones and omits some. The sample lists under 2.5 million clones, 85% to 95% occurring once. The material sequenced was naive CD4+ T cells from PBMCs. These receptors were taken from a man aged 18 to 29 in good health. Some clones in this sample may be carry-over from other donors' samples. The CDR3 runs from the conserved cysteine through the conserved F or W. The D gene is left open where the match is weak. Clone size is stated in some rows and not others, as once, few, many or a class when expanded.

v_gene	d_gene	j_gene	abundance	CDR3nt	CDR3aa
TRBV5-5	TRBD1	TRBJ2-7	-	TGTGCCAGCAGCCCGAGGGACAGGGGGTCCTACGAGCAGTACTTC	CASSPRDRGSYEQYF
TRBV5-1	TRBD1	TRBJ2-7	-	TGCGCCAGCAGCGCCGGACAGGGTTCCTACGAGCAGTACTTC	CASSAGQGSYEQYF
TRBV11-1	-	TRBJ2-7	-	TGTGCCAGCAGCGCCCTGGGAGTTACCAGGCACGCCTCCTACGAGCAGTACTTC	CASSALGVTRHASYEQYF
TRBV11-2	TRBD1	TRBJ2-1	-	TGTGCCAGCAGCCGGACAGGATTATCATCGGGCCCCAATGAGCAGTTCTTC	CASSRTGLSSGPNEQFF
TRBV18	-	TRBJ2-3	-	TGTGCCAGCTCACCATTTGTAGCGACAGACCGTAGCACAGATACGCAGTATTTT	CASSPFVATDRSTDTQYF
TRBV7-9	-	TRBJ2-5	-	TGTGCCAGCAGCTTAGGGACGGGACAAGAGACCCAGTACTTC	CASSLGTGQETQYF
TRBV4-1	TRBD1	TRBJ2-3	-	TGCGCCAGCAGTCCTGGCGGGACAGGGGGGTCAGATACGCAGTATTTT	CASSPGGTGGSDTQYF
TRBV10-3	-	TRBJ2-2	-	TGTGCCATCGAGGAACAGGGGAACACCGGGGAGCTGTTTTTT	CAIEEQGNTGELFF
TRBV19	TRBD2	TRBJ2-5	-	TGTGCCAGTAGTACACGGGGGGGGGCCGGAGAGACCCAGTACTTC	CASSTRGGAGETQYF
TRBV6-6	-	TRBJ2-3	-	TGTGCCAGCAGTTACCGGGCCGGCGGTAAGGACACGCAGTATTTT	CASSYRAGGKDTQYF
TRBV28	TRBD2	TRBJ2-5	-	TGTGCCAGCAGGGCCTACGGGACTAGCGGGAGAGAGACCCAGTACTTC	CASRAYGTSGRETQYF
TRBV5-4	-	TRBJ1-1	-	TGTGCCAGCAGCTTGAGGGGGGACACTGAAGCTTTCTTT	CASSLRGDTEAFF
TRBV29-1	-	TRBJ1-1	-	TGCAGCGTTGCACAGGGGAACACTGAAGCTTTCTTT	CSVAQGNTEAFF
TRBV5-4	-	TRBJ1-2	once	TGTGCCAGCAGCTTAGTGGTGTTGGGCTTTCAGGAGGGTGGCTACACCTTC	CASSLVVLGFQEGGYTF
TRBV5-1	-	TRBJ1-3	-	TGCGCCAGCAGCACTGCTGCCCGAAGTGGTGGAAACACCATATATTTT	CASSTAARSGGNTIYF
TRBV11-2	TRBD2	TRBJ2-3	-	TGTGCCAGCAGACGACCAGGACTAGCGGGGGGGGATACGCAGTATTTT	CASRRPGLAGGDTQYF
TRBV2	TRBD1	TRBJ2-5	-	TGTGCCACGACAGGGGGATTGGGAGAGACCCAGTACTTC	CATTGGLGETQYF
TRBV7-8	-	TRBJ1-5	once	TGTGCCAGCAGCTTAGCGGGTCAGAAGAACAATCAGCCCCAGCATTTT	CASSLAGQKNNQPQHF
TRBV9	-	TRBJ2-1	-	TGTGCCAGCAGCCCCTCGGGTGGATCCTACAATGAGCAGTTCTTC	CASSPSGGSYNEQFF
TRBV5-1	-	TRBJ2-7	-	TGCGCCAGCAGCCTACAGGGTTGGGAGCAGTACTTC	CASSLQGWEQYF
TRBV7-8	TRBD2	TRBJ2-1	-	TGTGCCAGCAGCTTAGGGGTAAGCGGGATTTACAATGAGCAGTTCTTC	CASSLGVSGIYNEQFF
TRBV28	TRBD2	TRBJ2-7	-	TGTGCCAGCAGTTCCTATCTAGCGGGAGTCCACTACGAGCAGTACTTC	CASSSYLAGVHYEQYF
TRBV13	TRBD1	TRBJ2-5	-	TGTGCCAGCAGCTTAAGATGGGACAGAGGGTACCAAGAGACCCAGTACTTC	CASSLRWDRGYQETQYF
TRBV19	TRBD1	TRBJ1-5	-	TGTGCCAGTAGTATGCGGGACAGGGGAGATGGCAATCAGCCCCAGCATTTT	CASSMRDRGDGNQPQHF
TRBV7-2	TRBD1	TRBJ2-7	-	TGTGCCAGCAGCTACCAACAGGGGACCTACGAGCAGTACTTC	CASSYQQGTYEQYF
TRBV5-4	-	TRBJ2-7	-	TGTGCCAGCAGCTTATACGGGTCCTACGAGCAGTACTTC	CASSLYGSYEQYF
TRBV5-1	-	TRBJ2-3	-	TGCGCCAGCAGCTTGCAGACAGGGAGGGACACAGATACGCAGTATTTT	CASSLQTGRDTDTQYF
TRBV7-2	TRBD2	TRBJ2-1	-	TGTGCCAGCAGCTTTGCCCGAGGGCTAGCGGGAGGCGATGAGCAGTTCTTC	CASSFARGLAGGDEQFF
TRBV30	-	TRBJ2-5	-	TGTGCCTGGACTACCCAAGAGACCCAGTACTTC	CAWTTQETQYF
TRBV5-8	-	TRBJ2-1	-	TGTGCCAGCAGCTTGGGCCAGGGGAACAATGAGCAGTTCTTC	CASSLGQGNNEQFF
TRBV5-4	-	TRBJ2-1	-	TGTGCCAGCAGCCCATGGGTGTCCAATGAGCAGTTCTTC	CASSPWVSNEQFF